The T cell receptor beta chain described here comes from a study of blood T cell repertoires in COVID-19. Study-level information: There were acute and convalescent COVID-19 samples, and they came from the United States, Italy and Spain.

The V end was cut by 4 bases, the J end by 5 bases, with 6 bases between. The V gene's germline CDR1 is SGHAT and CDR2 FQNNGV. CDR3 length: 12 residues. This clone was picked up a small number of times. The same CDR3 also results from other DNA sequences found in this sample. Original handling: Amplification with reference gene primers provided the estimates of nucleated cell counts. The data were produced by immunoSEQ multiplex PCR, yet TCRdb's version contains in-frame clones alone and is incomplete. From that table come the V and J calls and clone size; the DNA was used to work out D and trimming. The repertoire holds 150,000 to 200,000 clones, with over 65% as singletons.

The TCR comes from a man in his fifties or sixties with acute or convalescent COVID-19. The rearrangement joins TRBV11-2 to TRBJ2-1; D may be TRBD2 (5 bases). Sample: peripheral blood. The DNA of the CDR3 is TGTGCCAGCAGCTCACTAGACAATGAGCAGTTCTTC. This encodes CASSSLDNEQFF.